These 3 T cell receptor beta chains were sequenced from one sample in a study of molecular identifiers for immune sequencing clone quantification listed by TCRdb under 2018. Library prep was done by PCR. TCRdb records NextSeq 500 as the sequencer. TCRdb applied fastp at Q25 and MiXCR to the public reads, then kept only in-frame beta chains. Entries that share a CDR3 protein sequence are merged under the most common genes and DNA. In this sample the table shows about 510,000 distinct CDR3 sequences, roughly 24% of which occur a single time. Over 0.6% of the sample rests with the top ten. Sequenced input: naive CD8+ T cells from blood, with Jurkat cell RNA spiked in. Reading the label with the study, this specimen's cell subset or site is: FACS-sorted CD8+CD4-CCR7+CD45RA+ naive T cells. Receptors were obtained from a human donor in good health. Some libraries in this study had Jurkat cell RNA spiked in.

Note on this clonotype: One end of the junction does not line up with germline, which may come from a read error. The chain recombines TRBV5-1 with TRBJ1-1; D is undetermined. The CDR3 contains 14 residues. Germline values: CDR1 SGHRS, CDR2 YFSETQ. The CDR3 bases are TGCGCCAGCGGCTTGTATAGACCGAACACTGAAGCTTCCTTT. Protein sequence: CASGLYRPNTEASF.

This clonotype has ten or more counts. The CDR3 is CASSPRVGTGELFF. The DNA of the CDR3 is TGTGCCAGCAGCCCCCGGGTGGGTACCGGGGAGCTGTTTTTT. V and J are TRBV7-6 and TRBJ2-2; D remains unclear. V lost 5 bases and J 5 bases, leaving 12 bases between the germline ends. The CDR3 extends over 14 amino acids. CDR1 SGHVS and CDR2 FNYEAQ come from the germline V gene.

To note about this clonotype: Given a much more abundant clone one base away, this may be a read error. The chain links TRBV5-1 to TRBJ1-1; perhaps TRBD1 as D (5 bases). The CDR3 contains 14 residues. The ends were cut back, 3 bases at V and 4 bases at J, with 13 bases in the middle. Germline lookup yields CDR1 SGHRS and CDR2 YFSETQ. CDR3 region: CASSWSTGRTEAFF. CDR3 sequence (DNA): TGCGCCAGCAGCTGGAGCACAGGTCGCACTGAAGCTTTCTTT.